Below are 24 T cell receptor beta chains sequenced from a single sample in a study of blood T cell repertoires in COVID-19. The repertoire was sequenced with immunoSEQ multiplex PCR; TCRdb's copy has only in-frame clones and lacks some. The sample holds under 95,000 clones; approximately 86% are singletons and the top ten take around 5.2%. Sequenced input: peripheral blood. The receptor source for this set is a man aged 35-49 years with acute or convalescent COVID-19.

The chain has TRBV7-9 and TRBJ2-1; 13 nucleotides agree with TRBD2. J gave up 6 bases and V 5 bases, and 7 bases lay outside the gene matches. This CDR3 is built from 16 residues. Germline assignment: CDR1 SEHNR and CDR2 FQNEAQ (reference sequence). For the CDR3, the DNA is TGTGCCAGCAGCCAAGGGACTAGCGGGAATGGCAATGAGCAGTTCTTC. Amino acids: CASSQGTSGNGNEQFF.

This chain uses TRBV7-9 with TRBJ2-6; 7 bases map to TRBD1. J lost 0 bases, V lost 4 bases, and 6 bases had no gene match. CDR1 and CDR2 (germline): SEHNR, FQNEAQ (reference sequence). The CDR3 has 17 residues. CDR3 sequence: CASSSGTDNSGANVLTF. The CDR3 DNA is TGTGCCAGCAGCTCCGGGACAGATAACTCTGGGGCCAACGTCCTGACTTTC. The full variable domain, completed using reference TRBV7-9 and TRBJ2-6, is DTGVSQNPRHKITKRGQNVTFRCDPISEHNRLYWYRQTLGQGPEFLTYFQNEAQLEKSRLLSDRFSAERPKGSFSTLEIQRTEQGDSAMYLCASSSGTDNSGANVLTFGAGSRLTVL.

This chain uses TRBV10-2 with TRBJ2-1; D ambiguous. Germline CDR1 WSHSY, CDR2 SAAADI. The CDR3 loop spans 11 amino acids. Trimming removed 6 bases at V and 4 bases at J, with 4 bases between. The CDR3 DNA reads as TGCGCCAGCAGCGCGTACAATGAGCAGTTCTTC. Encoded protein: CASSAYNEQFF.

This chain links TRBV24-1 with TRBJ2-1, with unresolved D. V was cut by 4 bases and J by 9 bases, with 6 bases left in between. Germline loops: CDR1 KGHDR, CDR2 SFDVKD. This CDR3 region has 11 residues. CDR3 sequence: CATSESGEQFF. In nucleotides, the CDR3 is TGTGCCACCAGTGAGTCGGGTGAGCAGTTCTTC.

In DNA form, the CDR3 reads TGTGCCTGGGGGGCGACAGTTGATAATTCACCCCTCCACTTT. This codes for CAWGATVDNSPLHF. This chain joins TRBV30 and TRBJ1-6; D may be TRBD1 (5 bases). The CDR3 totals 14 residues. Germline CDR1 GTSNPN, CDR2 SVGIG (reference sequence). V was cut by 5 bases and J by 5 bases, with 13 bases left in between.

V and J are TRBV18 and TRBJ2-5; perhaps TRBD2 as D (6 bases). Germline values: CDR1 KGHSH, CDR2 LQKENI. The CDR3 has 14 amino acids. The V gene lost 2 bases and the J gene lost 2 bases, with 9 bases spanning the gap. CDR3 amino acids: CASSPFGGQETQYF. CDR3 in DNA: TGTGCCAGCTCACCATTTGGGGGGCAAGAGACCCAGTACTTC. The variable domain in full, completed from reference TRBV18 and TRBJ2-5, reads NAGVMQNPRHLVRRRGQEARLRCSPMKGHSHVYWYRQLPEEGLKFMVYLQKENIIDESGMPKERFSAEFPKEGPSILRIQQVVRGDSAAYFCASSPFGGQETQYFGPGTRLLVL.

The chain joins TRBV5-8 to TRBJ2-7; TRBD2 matches 7 bases. From germline, CDR1 is SGHTS and CDR2 YDEGEE. V dropped 5 bases and J dropped 4; count of bases not matched to a gene: 9. The CDR3 extends over 14 amino acids. CDR3 DNA sequence: TGTGCCAGCAGGGGACGACTAGCTGGATACGAGCAGTACTTC. Translated: CASRGRLAGYEQYF.

The chain is built from TRBV6-5 and TRBJ2-1, with 9 bases matching TRBD2. Looked up from germline, CDR1 is MNHEY and CDR2 is SVGAGI. The CDR3 has 16 residues. Trimming at V came to 2 bases and at J to 6 bases, leaving 8 bases not matched to a gene. This CDR3 is CASSYAGGPLSNEQFF. For the CDR3, the DNA is TGTGCCAGCAGTTACGCGGGAGGGCCACTTAGCAATGAGCAGTTCTTC.

This chain connects TRBV6-5 to TRBJ1-3; 7 bases align to TRBD1. The ends lost 6 bases at V and 2 bases at J; junction bases unmatched: 7. CDR3 length: 15 residues. Germline V gives CDR1 MNHEY, CDR2 SVGAGI. The chain's CDR3 is CASRSGTVAGNTIYF. The CDR3 DNA is TGTGCCAGCAGATCTGGGACAGTTGCTGGAAACACCATATATTTT.

CDR3 sequence reads: CASSFSGIGTGELFF. In DNA, the CDR3 is TGTGCCAGCAGCTTTAGCGGGATAGGCACCGGGGAGCTGTTTTTT. The rearrangement joins TRBV5-4 to TRBJ2-2, with TRBD2 identical over 8 bases. The germline V gene encodes CDR1 SGHNT and CDR2 YYREEE (reference sequence). This CDR3 has 15 amino acids. Trimming removed 2 bases from V and 4 bases from J; junction bases left unmatched: 4.

The chain combines TRBV30 with TRBJ1-6; D uncertain. CDR3 length equals 16 residues. Trimming took 0 bases from V and 0 from J, leaving 9 bases between them. The germline CDR1 and CDR2 sequences are GTSNPN and SVGIG (reference sequence). The CDR3 protein is CAWSVTLSSYNSPLHF. For the CDR3, the DNA is TGTGCCTGGAGTGTAACGTTGAGCTCCTATAATTCACCCCTCCACTTT.

The rearrangement links TRBV9 to TRBJ1-2; D gene unclear. Per the germline V gene, CDR1 is SGDLS and CDR2 is YYNGEE. This CDR3 comprises 11 residues. The ends were cut back, 4 bases at V and 8 bases at J, with 9 bases in the middle. CDR3 in DNA: TGTGCCAGCAGCAAAGATGCGGGCTACACCTTC. Translated: CASSKDAGYTF.

Remarks on this clone: The junction does not match germline at one end; this may be a read error. The chain uses TRBV7-2 and TRBJ1-1, with no clear D. CDR3 length: 13 residues. Germline values: CDR1 SGHTA, CDR2 FQGNSA. CDR3 protein: CASSSIGGAEAFF. Here the CDR3 DNA reads TGTGCCAGCAGCTCCATAGGAGGAGCTGAGGCTTTCTTT.

This clone appeared a few times. This chain uses TRBV25-1 with TRBJ1-2, with TRBD1 matching 7 bases. The CDR3 covers 15 residues. With 10 bases clipped from V and 8 bases from J, the junction kept 19 bases outside the gene matches. Per the germline V gene, CDR1 is MGHDK and CDR2 is SYGVNS. CDR3 bases: TGTGCCACCAAATCCCGGGACAGCCTTCAGGGCGGCTACACCTTC. Translated, it gives CATKSRDSLQGGYTF.

This clone was seen a single time. The chain recombines TRBV6-1 with TRBJ2-4; TRBD2 agrees at 9 bases. V was clipped by 1 base and J by 3 bases; unmatched bases: 13. CDR3 size: 19 residues. Germline V gene lookup returns CDR1 MNHNS and CDR2 SASEGT. The CDR3 loop reads CASSEDWAGGPSVKNIQYF. The CDR3 DNA follows: TGTGCCAGCAGTGAAGATTGGGCGGGAGGGCCTTCAGTCAAAAACATTCAGTACTTC.

The chain couples TRBV19 to TRBJ2-3; maybe TRBD1 (6 bases). V lost 5 bases and J 1 base, leaving 10 bases between the germline ends. The germline V gene encodes CDR1 LNHDA and CDR2 SQIVND (reference sequence). This CDR3 region has 14 residues. The DNA of the CDR3 is TGTGCCAGTAGTCCGGGACATCGCACAGATACGCAGTATTTT. This translates into CASSPGHRTDTQYF.

This clone was found once. The J gene is TRBJ2-7, the V gene TRBV5-1, with a tentative D call TRBD1 (5 bases). The CDR3 runs to 13 residues. Germline V gene lookup returns CDR1 SGHRS and CDR2 YFSETQ. The V end lost 2 bases, the J end lost 4 bases, and 10 bases lay between the germline ends. The CDR3 DNA reads as TGCGCCAGCAGCTTCTTGGCAGGGTACGAGCAGTACTTC. This encodes CASSFLAGYEQYF.

This clone was counted once. The chain employs TRBV19 and TRBJ1-4; D may be TRBD1 (5 bases). Trimming removed 3 bases at V and 7 bases at J, with 21 bases between. Germline CDR1 is LNHDA and CDR2 is SQIVND (reference sequence). CDR3 length: 17 residues. The CDR3 protein is CASSIQVRRTGGEKLFF. As DNA, the CDR3 is TGTGCCAGTAGTATCCAGGTTCGTCGAACAGGCGGTGAAAAACTGTTTTTT.

The J gene is TRBJ1-4, the V gene TRBV5-3; the D is unclear. TRBV5-3 is reported as an ORF; its role is uncertain. V lost 5 bases to trimming and J lost 5 bases, with 10 bases between them. CDR3 length equals 13 residues. The CDR3, as DNA: TGTGCCAGAAGGACTTTCGGCAATGAAAAACTGTTTTTT. Translation gives CARRTFGNEKLFF.

This clone was counted between two and nine times. This sample includes further DNA sequences coding for the same CDR3. This chain joins TRBV30 and TRBJ1-2, with TRBD1 matching over 7 bases. The V segment lost 2 bases and the J segment 1 base; nucleotides outside the gene matches: 1. From germline, CDR1 is GTSNPN and CDR2 SVGIG (reference sequence). The CDR3 is made up of 13 amino acids. The CDR3 coding sequence is TGTGCCTGGAGTAGACAGGGTAACTATGGCTACACCTTC. This translates into CAWSRQGNYGYTF.

J is TRBJ1-4 and V is TRBV5-4; 7 nucleotides line up with TRBD1. Losses at the gene ends were 4 bases for V and 7 bases for J; bases not matched to a gene: 22. This CDR3 has 19 residues. Germline V gene sequence: CDR1 SGHNT, CDR2 YYREEE (reference sequence). The CDR3 sequence is CASSPRSLLGTAEGEKLFF. The CDR3 DNA reads as TGTGCCAGCAGCCCCCGCTCCCTTCTAGGGACAGCAGAGGGTGAAAAACTGTTTTTT.

The rearrangement links TRBV23-1 to TRBJ2-2, with 7 bases identical to TRBD1. TRBV23-1 is assigned to the ORF class and has an uncertain function. The J segment lost 1 base and the V segment lost 4 bases, leaving 21 bases of the junction unmatched. This CDR3 spans 21 amino acids. The CDR3 protein is CASSLTPGQILEIMNTGELFF. The CDR3 DNA reads TGCGCCAGCAGTCTTACGCCGGGACAGATACTCGAAATTATGAACACCGGGGAGCTGTTTTTT.

This clone was seen more than once but under ten times. The chain employs TRBV5-5 and TRBJ2-1; 8 nucleotides line up with TRBD2. V was pared by 4 bases and J by 3 bases, with 6 bases of the junction left unmatched. This CDR3 contains 15 residues. Germline CDR1 is SGHKS and CDR2 is YYEKEE (reference sequence). CDR3 coding DNA: TGTGCCAGCAGCCCACTAGCGGATGACTACAATGAGCAGTTCTTC. Its translation is CASSPLADDYNEQFF.

This chain connects TRBV19 to TRBJ1-3; D perhaps matches TRBD1 (6 bases). Germline V gene data show CDR1 as LNHDA and CDR2 as SQIVND (reference sequence). This CDR3 region has 17 residues. The germline V and J ends were trimmed by 5 bases and 0 bases, with 17 bases remaining between them. CDR3 loop: CASSDYRALLSGNTIYF. CDR3 nucleotide sequence: TGTGCCAGTAGTGATTACAGGGCGCTCCTCTCTGGAAACACCATATATTTT.